This T cell receptor beta chain came from a study of neurological immune-mediated disorders. Study-wide points: None of the CDR3 amino acid sequences of expanded clones recurred across subjects, suggesting private repertoires in all groups. Multiple sclerosis, the disease with the least TCR clonal expansion, fell below healthy controls, whereas HTLV-1-associated myelopathy showed the most.

V was pared by 10 bases and J by 6 bases, with 12 bases of the junction left unmatched. The CDR3 is 14 amino acids. One entry per CDR3 protein results from TCRdb running MiXCR on the 5' RACE reads. The sample holds tens of thousands of distinct CDR3 sequences, about 4.1% seen once. This clonotype was picked up many times. Its antigen is not identified. What was sequenced was PBMCs. The receptor was isolated from a man between 60 and 75 years old with multiple sclerosis. The gene calls are TRBV12-3 or TRBV12-4 and TRBJ2-7; the match to TRBD2 covers 10 bases. The CDR3 DNA sequence: TGTGCCACCTCCCCAAGCGGGAGGGATCTCGAGCAGTACTTC. This encodes CATSPSGRDLEQYF.